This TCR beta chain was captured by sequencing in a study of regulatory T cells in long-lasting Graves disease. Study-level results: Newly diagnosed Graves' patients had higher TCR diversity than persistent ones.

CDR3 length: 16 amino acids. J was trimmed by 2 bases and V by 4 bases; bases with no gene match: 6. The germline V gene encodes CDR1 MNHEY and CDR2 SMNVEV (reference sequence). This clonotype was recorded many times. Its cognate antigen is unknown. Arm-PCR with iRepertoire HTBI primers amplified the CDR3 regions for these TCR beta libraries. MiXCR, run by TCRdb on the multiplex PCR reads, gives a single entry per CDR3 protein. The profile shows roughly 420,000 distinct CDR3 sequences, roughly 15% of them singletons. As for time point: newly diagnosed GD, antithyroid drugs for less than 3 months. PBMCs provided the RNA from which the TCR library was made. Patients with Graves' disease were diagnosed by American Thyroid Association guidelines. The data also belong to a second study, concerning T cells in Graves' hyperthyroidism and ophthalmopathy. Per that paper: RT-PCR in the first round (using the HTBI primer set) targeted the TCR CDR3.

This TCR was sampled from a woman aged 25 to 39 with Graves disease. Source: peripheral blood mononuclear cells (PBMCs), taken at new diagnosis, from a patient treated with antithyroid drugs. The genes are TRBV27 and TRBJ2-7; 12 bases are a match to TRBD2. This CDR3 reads CASSSGLAGGTYEQYF. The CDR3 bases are TGTGCCAGCAGTTCGGGACTAGCGGGTGGGACCTACGAGCAGTACTTC.